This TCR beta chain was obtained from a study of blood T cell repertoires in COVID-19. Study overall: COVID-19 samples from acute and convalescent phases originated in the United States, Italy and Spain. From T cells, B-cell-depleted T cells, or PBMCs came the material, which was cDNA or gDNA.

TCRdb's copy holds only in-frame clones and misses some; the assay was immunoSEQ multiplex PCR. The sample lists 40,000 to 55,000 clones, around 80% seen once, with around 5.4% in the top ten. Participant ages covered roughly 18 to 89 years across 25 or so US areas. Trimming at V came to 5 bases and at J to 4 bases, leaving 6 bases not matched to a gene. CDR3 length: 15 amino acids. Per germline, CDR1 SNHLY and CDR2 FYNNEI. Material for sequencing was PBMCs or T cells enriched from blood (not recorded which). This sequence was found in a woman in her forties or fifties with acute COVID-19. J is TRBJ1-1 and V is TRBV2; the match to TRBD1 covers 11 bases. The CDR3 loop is CASSWTGGAGTEAFF. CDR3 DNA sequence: TGTGCCAGCAGTTGGACAGGGGGCGCCGGCACTGAAGCTTTCTTT.